This entry is about one TCR beta chain. No antigen is known for it. The sample is drawn from a study of CD8 T cells in ankylosing spondylitis. Study-wide points: Blood of patients with ankylosing spondylitis appeared to be characterized by a TCR beta motif of fewer than 10 highly homologous variants. With a CD8+ phenotype, disease-linked clones were relatively rare in peripheral blood. A number of the motif variants had already been described in reactive arthritis synovial fluid and blood. Disease-associated clones were reportedly significantly overrepresented in matched ankylosing spondylitis synovial fluid.

Quantitative molecular-barcoded 5'-RACE generated the TCR beta libraries. TCRdb re-derived calls from the 5' RACE reads in MiXCR, one entry per CDR3 protein. The sample contains roughly 440,000 distinct CDR3 sequences, 17% of which appear only once. Looked up from germline, CDR1 is DFQATT and CDR2 is SNEGSKA (reference sequence). V trimming: 5 bases; J trimming: 2 bases; junction bases outside the gene matches: 8. The CDR3 covers 15 residues. This chain joins TRBV20-1 and TRBJ2-3; the match to TRBD1 covers 9 bases. The receptor was derived from a male donor with ankylosing spondylitis. The sequenced sample was blood, either unsorted or a sorted T cell fraction (not recorded which). The CDR3 reads CSAVQGAAATDTQYF. The CDR3 DNA sequence: TGCAGTGCTGTACAGGGGGCGGCGGCCACAGATACGCAGTATTTT.